A selection of T cell receptor beta chains follows, all from one sample in a study of shared clonotypes between healthy human individuals. Using immunoSEQ multiplex PCR, the repertoire was profiled, and TCRdb retains in-frame clones only, with some absent. Among roughly 2 million clones listed, roughly 94% were seen once. Sample: naive CD4+ T cells sorted from blood. The source of these receptors is a man younger than 35 in good health. Both conserved end residues are part of each CDR3.

>TRBV11-2|TRBJ2-1
CASSQTTGSYNEQFF
>TRBV6-1|TRBJ1-2
CASSESDYGYTF
>TRBV4-1|TRBJ2-7
CASSRTAGYEQYF
>TRBV28|TRBJ1-2
CASSTGGDPHGYTF
>TRBV4-1|TRBJ1-2
CASSQAGASGNYGYTF
>TRBV6-5|TRBJ1-5
CASSSGQRSNQPQHF
>TRBV7-9|TRBJ1-1
CASSYDTGLNTEAFF
>TRBV2|TRBJ2-5
CASSSSTSGKGETQYF
>TRBV29-1|TRBJ2-1
CSVVRLAGANEQFF
>TRBV10-2|TRBJ2-7
CASSRDYEQYF
>TRBV9|TRBJ2-1
CASSPGQGAYNEQFF
>TRBV5-1|TRBJ1-4
CASSRVTLGTNEKLFF
>TRBV5-4|TRBJ2-1
CASSFLTGGGYNEQFF
>TRBV7-3|TRBJ1-5
CASSLDGGDSDSNQPQHF
>TRBV19|TRBJ2-5
CASSMDLGRKTQYF
>TRBV29-1|TRBJ1-5
CSVASGDSNQPQHF
>TRBV5-4|TRBJ1-1
CASSFGDRVTEAFF
>TRBV6-5|TRBJ2-5
CASSRGPGETQYF
>TRBV13|TRBJ1-2
CASTSLRVGYTF
>TRBV10-3|TRBJ2-3
CAITAGQGYTDTQYF
>TRBV29-1|TRBJ1-1
CSVTLGTEAFF
>TRBV7-2|TRBJ2-5
CASSLGFGEETQYF
>TRBV18|TRBJ2-5
CASSPSVQETQYF
>TRBV6-5|TRBJ1-3
CASSRTGGSGNTIYF
>TRBV6-5|TRBJ1-3
CASSSWGSGNTIYF
>TRBV28|TRBJ2-2
CASITPGALTGELFF
>TRBV5-6|TRBJ1-6
CASSLGVMINSPLHF
>TRBV30|TRBJ2-5
CAWSGTSGRPVETQYF
>TRBV30|TRBJ1-2
CAWSNLQGSLGYTF
>TRBV19|TRBJ2-5
CASGTRIQETQYF
>TRBV2|TRBJ2-1
CASSGQGLPNEQFF